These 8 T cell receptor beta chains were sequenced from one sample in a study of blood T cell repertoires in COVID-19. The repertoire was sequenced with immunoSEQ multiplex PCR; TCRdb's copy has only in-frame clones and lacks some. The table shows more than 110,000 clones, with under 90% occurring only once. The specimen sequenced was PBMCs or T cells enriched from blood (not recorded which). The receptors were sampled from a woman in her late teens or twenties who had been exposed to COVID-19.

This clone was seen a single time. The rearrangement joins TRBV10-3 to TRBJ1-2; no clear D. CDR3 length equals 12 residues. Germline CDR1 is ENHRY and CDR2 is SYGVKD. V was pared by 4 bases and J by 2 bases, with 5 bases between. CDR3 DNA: TGTGCCATCAGTGCACAGAACTATGGCTACACCTTC. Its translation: CAISAQNYGYTF.

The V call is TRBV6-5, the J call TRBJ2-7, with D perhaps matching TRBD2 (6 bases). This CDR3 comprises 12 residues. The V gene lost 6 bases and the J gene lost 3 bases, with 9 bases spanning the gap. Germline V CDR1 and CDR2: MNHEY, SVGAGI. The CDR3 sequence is CASSRGNYEQYF. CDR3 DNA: TGTGCCAGCAGCCGCGGGAACTACGAGCAGTACTTC.

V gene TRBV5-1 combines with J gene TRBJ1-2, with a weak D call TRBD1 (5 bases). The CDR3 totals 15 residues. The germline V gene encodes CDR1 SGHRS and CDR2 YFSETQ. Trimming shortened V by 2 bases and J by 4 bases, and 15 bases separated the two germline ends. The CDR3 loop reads CASSFLGGKVYGYTF. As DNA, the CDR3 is TGCGCCAGCAGCTTCCTGGGGGGTAAGGTCTATGGCTACACCTTC.

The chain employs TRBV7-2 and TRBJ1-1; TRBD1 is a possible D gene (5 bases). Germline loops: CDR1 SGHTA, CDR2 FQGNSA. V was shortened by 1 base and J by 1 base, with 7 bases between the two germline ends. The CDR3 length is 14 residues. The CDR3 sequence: CASSLVGGNTEAFF. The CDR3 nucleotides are TGTGCCAGCAGCTTAGTGGGGGGGAACACTGAAGCTTTCTTT.

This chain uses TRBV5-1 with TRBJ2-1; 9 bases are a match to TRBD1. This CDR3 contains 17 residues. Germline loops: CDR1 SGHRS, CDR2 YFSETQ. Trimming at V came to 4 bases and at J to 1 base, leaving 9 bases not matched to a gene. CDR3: CASSGLIGQGSYNEQFF. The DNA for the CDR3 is TGCGCCAGCAGCGGGCTTATAGGACAGGGGTCCTACAATGAGCAGTTCTTC.

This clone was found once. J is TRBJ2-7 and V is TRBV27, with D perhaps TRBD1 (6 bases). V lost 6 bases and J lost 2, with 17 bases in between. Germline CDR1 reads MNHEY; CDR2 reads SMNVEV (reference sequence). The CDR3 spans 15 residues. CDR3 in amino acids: CASRHSQQGTYEQYF. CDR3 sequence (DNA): TGTGCCAGCAGACACTCCCAACAGGGTACCTACGAGCAGTACTTC.

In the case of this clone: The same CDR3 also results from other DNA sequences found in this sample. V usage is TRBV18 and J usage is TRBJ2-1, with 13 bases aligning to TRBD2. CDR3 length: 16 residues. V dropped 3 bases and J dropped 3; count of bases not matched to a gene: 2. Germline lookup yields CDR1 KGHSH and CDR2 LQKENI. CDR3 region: CASSPRTSGGYNEQFF. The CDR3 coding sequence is TGTGCCAGCTCACCCCGGACTAGCGGGGGCTACAATGAGCAGTTCTTC.

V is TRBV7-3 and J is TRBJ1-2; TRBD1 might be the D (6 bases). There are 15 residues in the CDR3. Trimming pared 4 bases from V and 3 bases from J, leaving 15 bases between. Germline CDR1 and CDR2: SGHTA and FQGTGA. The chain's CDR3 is CASSSGAHRDYGYTF. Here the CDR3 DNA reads TGTGCCAGCAGCTCAGGGGCCCACCGGGACTATGGCTACACCTTC.